Following are 31 T cell receptor beta chains from one sample sequenced in a study of cytomegalovirus exposure and HLA in healthy donors. With 60 Vbeta and 13 Jbeta primers, the PCR was carried out. Sequencing used immunoSEQ multiplex PCR; TCRdb keeps in-frame clones, though not all of them. The table has more than 80,000 clones, under 80% seen once. Sequencing was carried out using PBMCs. These receptors were obtained from a man between 60 and 75 years old in good health and CMV-seronegative.

The rearrangement links TRBV19 to TRBJ1-2; TRBD1 matches 7 bases. Germline V CDR1 and CDR2: LNHDA, SQIVND (reference sequence). The CDR3 length is 14 residues. Losses at the gene ends were 5 bases for V and 3 bases for J; bases not matched to a gene: 6. CDR3 in amino acids: CASSLGQEYYGYTF. In nucleotides, the CDR3 is TGTGCCAGTAGTCTCGGACAGGAGTACTATGGCTACACCTTC.

The CDR3: CASNAGYLSTDTQYF. Written as DNA, the CDR3 is TGTGCCAGCAATGCAGGGTATCTTAGCACAGATACGCAGTATTTT. The V and J genes are TRBV6-1 and TRBJ2-3, with D possibly TRBD1 on 5 matching bases. Germline CDR1 is MNHNS and CDR2 is SASEGT. V gave up 7 bases and J gave up 0 bases, with 14 bases separating them. The CDR3 extends over 15 amino acids.

J is TRBJ2-3 and V is TRBV28, with a possible D match to TRBD2 (6 bases). V lost 5 bases to trimming and J lost 1 base, with 19 bases between them. This CDR3 has 17 amino acids. Germline V CDR1 and CDR2: MDHEN, SYDVKM. The CDR3 protein is CASSPSGWRGGTDTQYF. CDR3 nucleotides: TGTGCCAGCAGTCCCTCCGGTTGGCGGGGCGGCACAGATACGCAGTATTTT.

This clone was seen more than once but under ten times. The CDR3 sequence: CASSQEGGWAGKLFF. For the CDR3, the DNA is TGCGCCAGCAGCCAAGAGGGGGGGTGGGCAGGAAAACTGTTTTTT. This rearrangement joins TRBV4-3 to TRBJ1-4; D might be TRBD1 (5 bases). Trimming removed 0 bases at V and 10 bases at J, with 15 bases between. This CDR3 has 15 amino acids. Germline loops: CDR1 LGHNA, CDR2 YSLEER.

The chain has TRBV6-1 and TRBJ1-5; the match to TRBD1 covers 8 bases. The CDR3 loop spans 12 amino acids. The V gene end was trimmed by 9 bases and the J gene end by 4 bases; junction bases not matched to a gene: 2. From germline, CDR1 is MNHNS and CDR2 SASEGT. The CDR3: CARDRENQPQHF. The CDR3 nucleotides are TGTGCCAGGGACAGGGAGAATCAGCCCCAGCATTTT.

The rearrangement joins TRBV6-1 to TRBJ2-1; 9 nucleotides match TRBD1. The ends lost 5 bases at V and 5 bases at J; junction bases unmatched: 4. This CDR3 is built from 14 residues. The germline CDR1 and CDR2 sequences are MNHNS and SASEGT. The CDR3 loop is CASSRDRVNNEQFF. The CDR3 DNA is TGTGCCAGCAGTCGGGACAGGGTCAACAATGAGCAGTTCTTC.

This clone was counted between two and nine times. The V call is TRBV7-6, the J call TRBJ2-7, with 10 bases identical to TRBD2. The germline CDR1 and CDR2 sequences are SGHVS and FNYEAQ. The V segment lost 4 bases and the J segment 4 bases; nucleotides outside the gene matches: 10. The CDR3 length is 16 residues. The DNA for the CDR3 is TGTGCCAGCAGCTCCCTAGCGGGGGACGTGGGATACGAGCAGTACTTC. It encodes CASSSLAGDVGYEQYF.

The chain couples TRBV27 to TRBJ2-7; 8 bases match TRBD1. Germline lookup yields CDR1 MNHEY and CDR2 SMNVEV (reference sequence). This CDR3 region has 15 residues. With V trimmed by 6 bases and J by 4 bases, 11 bases remained unmatched. The chain's CDR3 is CASRPDRVVLYEQYF. DNA of the CDR3: TGTGCCAGCAGACCGGACAGGGTGGTTCTTTACGAGCAGTACTTC.

With regard to this clone: At the DNA level, this CDR3 is encoded by other sequences in the same sample as well. The chain employs TRBV29-1 and TRBJ1-3, with 8 bases identical to TRBD1. V shed 6 bases and J 2 bases; nucleotides not matched to a gene: 6. Germline V gives CDR1 SQVTM, CDR2 ANQGSEA. The CDR3 is 14 residues long. The CDR3 protein is CSVDQQGAGNTIYF. The CDR3 region has the DNA TGCAGCGTGGATCAACAGGGGGCTGGAAACACCATATATTTT.

The chain employs TRBV18 and TRBJ1-6; possibly TRBD1 for D (5 bases). The CDR3 totals 13 residues. The germline V and J ends were trimmed by 6 bases and 8 bases, with 11 bases remaining between them. CDR1 and CDR2 (germline): KGHSH, LQKENI. CDR3 nucleotide sequence: TGTGCCAGCTCGAGCTCGGGGGATTCACCCCTCCACTTT. This encodes CASSSSGDSPLHF.

This clone was detected a few times. The V call is TRBV6-6, the J call TRBJ1-5; the D gene is possibly TRBD1 (6 bases). V lost 0 bases, J lost 4 bases, and 7 bases lay in between. Germline loops: CDR1 MNHNY, CDR2 SVGAGI (reference sequence). This CDR3 is built from 14 residues. The CDR3 spells CASSYSGQNQPQHF. CDR3 bases: TGTGCCAGCAGTTACTCAGGACAGAATCAGCCCCAGCATTTT.

Here the CDR3 DNA reads TGTGCCAGCAGCTTAACACAGGGACCTAATGAAAAACTGTTTTTT. Translation gives CASSLTQGPNEKLFF. The chain is built from TRBV7-9 and TRBJ1-4; TRBD1 is a possible D gene (6 bases). This CDR3 has 15 residues. V shed 2 bases and J shed 3 bases, with 10 bases lying between them. Looked up from germline, CDR1 is SEHNR and CDR2 is FQNEAQ (reference sequence). Complete variable domain (other parts from reference TRBV7-9 and TRBJ1-4): DTGVSQNPRHKITKRGQNVTFRCDPISEHNRLYWYRQTLGQGPEFLTYFQNEAQLEKSRLLSDRFSAERPKGSFSTLEIQRTEQGDSAMYLCASSLTQGPNEKLFFGSGTQLSVL.

The chain recombines TRBV7-8 with TRBJ2-5; possibly TRBD1 for D (5 bases). The germline gives CDR1 SGHVS, CDR2 FQNEAQ. The CDR3 consists of 13 residues. V was pared by 5 bases and J by 3 bases, with 10 bases between. CDR3 residues: CASSLRQKETQYF. In DNA, the CDR3 is TGTGCCAGCAGCCTTAGACAGAAAGAGACCCAGTACTTC.

The rearrangement joins TRBV5-1 to TRBJ2-5; a weak D match, TRBD1 (6 bases). Trimming cost V 2 bases and J 4 bases, with 12 bases left between them. The CDR3 runs 14 residues. CDR1 is SGHRS, CDR2 YFSETQ, per germline. CDR3 region: CASSFQQGGETQYF. The CDR3 region has the DNA TGCGCCAGCAGCTTCCAACAGGGTGGAGAGACCCAGTACTTC.

This chain joins TRBV29-1 and TRBJ1-5, with 8 bases matching TRBD1. V lost 7 bases to trimming and J lost 7 bases; unmatched junction nucleotides: 12. CDR3 length equals 14 residues. Per the germline V gene, CDR1 is SQVTM and CDR2 is ANQGSEA. The CDR3 DNA reads TGCAGCGCGGTGACAGGGGCCGTGGGGCAGCCCCAGCATTTT. It yields the protein CSAVTGAVGQPQHF.

The chain uses TRBV7-8 and TRBJ2-5, with a tentative D call TRBD2 (6 bases). The germline gives CDR1 SGHVS, CDR2 FQNEAQ. The CDR3 has 12 residues. Trimming removed 8 bases from V and 3 bases from J, with 10 bases in between. CDR3 region: CASGGAEETQYF. In DNA, the CDR3 is TGTGCCAGCGGCGGGGCGGAAGAGACCCAGTACTTC.

The V and J genes are TRBV19 and TRBJ1-5, with a weak D call TRBD1 (5 bases). This CDR3 is built from 15 residues. V was trimmed by 5 bases and J by 1 base, leaving 12 bases between them. Germline V gives CDR1 LNHDA, CDR2 SQIVND (reference sequence). CDR3 coding DNA: TGTGCCAGTAGTCCCAGGGAGGCAAGCAATCAGCCCCAGCATTTT. Translated: CASSPREASNQPQHF.

V gene TRBV18 combines with J gene TRBJ2-7; 7 bases are shared with TRBD1. This CDR3 region has 13 residues. V shed 4 bases and J 6 bases; nucleotides not matched to a gene: 6. Looked up from germline, CDR1 is KGHSH and CDR2 is LQKENI. CDR3 residues: CASSLQGVGEQYF. CDR3 DNA: TGTGCCAGCTCACTTCAGGGGGTAGGCGAGCAGTACTTC. Supplemented by reference TRBV18 and TRBJ2-7, the full variable domain reads NAGVMQNPRHLVRRRGQEARLRCSPMKGHSHVYWYRQLPEEGLKFMVYLQKENIIDESGMPKERFSAEFPKEGPSILRIQQVVRGDSAAYFCASSLQGVGEQYFGPGTRLTVT.

This clone was counted only a few times. This chain joins TRBV29-1 and TRBJ1-1; D is unresolved. CDR1 SQVTM and CDR2 ANQGSEA come from the germline V gene. This CDR3 region has 11 residues. The V end lost 6 bases, the J end lost 8 bases, and 13 bases lay between the germline ends. CDR3 loop: CSVRGILEAFF. Here the CDR3 DNA reads TGCAGCGTCCGGGGAATACTGGAAGCTTTCTTT.

This chain joins TRBV5-1 and TRBJ2-7; D unresolved. V was cut by 1 base and J by 4 bases, with 9 bases left in between. The CDR3 totals 13 residues. CDR1 SGHRS and CDR2 YFSETQ come from the germline V gene. CDR3 bases: TGCGCCAGCAGCTTGACTCCGGGTTACGAGCAGTACTTC. Its translation is CASSLTPGYEQYF.

The chain recombines TRBV5-1 with TRBJ2-5; 7 bases match TRBD1. Germline V CDR1 and CDR2: SGHRS, YFSETQ. Trimming at V came to 4 bases and at J to 1 base, leaving 7 bases not matched to a gene. The CDR3 is 15 amino acids. The CDR3 DNA reads TGCGCCAGCAGCCCGGTAGGGGGCCCCCAAGAGACCCAGTACTTC. Its translation: CASSPVGGPQETQYF.

J is TRBJ2-3 and V is TRBV29-1, with D possibly TRBD2 on 5 matching bases. Germline assignment: CDR1 SQVTM and CDR2 ANQGSEA. Trimming cost V 5 bases and J 6 bases, with 15 bases left between them. The CDR3 runs 13 residues. The CDR3 nucleotides read TGCAGCGTTAACCCCCCAGCGGTCGATACGCAGTATTTT. It encodes CSVNPPAVDTQYF.

This chain connects TRBV4-2 to TRBJ1-4, with 11 bases aligning to TRBD1. The V segment lost 5 bases and the J segment 3 bases; nucleotides outside the gene matches: 5. This CDR3 has 16 residues. Germline V gene lookup returns CDR1 LGHNA and CDR2 YNFKEQ. CDR3 region: CASSTGQGEANEKLFF. Here the CDR3 DNA reads TGTGCCAGCAGCACGGGACAGGGGGAGGCTAATGAAAAACTGTTTTTT.

The chain joins TRBV2 to TRBJ1-2, with D perhaps matching TRBD1 (5 bases). Germline V gene sequence: CDR1 SNHLY, CDR2 FYNNEI. The CDR3 has 12 amino acids. V shed 9 bases and J shed 7 bases, with 15 bases lying between them. The CDR3 DNA sequence: TGTGCCAGTCGGGTGGGGGGGGGTGGCTACACCTTC. The encoded protein is CASRVGGGGYTF.

The chain uses TRBV7-6 and TRBJ2-3; D uncertain. Trimming shortened V by 2 bases and J by 2 bases, and 8 bases separated the two germline ends. The CDR3 has 14 amino acids. CDR1 and CDR2 (germline): SGHVS, FNYEAQ. CDR3 sequence (DNA): TGTGCCAGCAGCTTAATCGGAGCCACAGATACGCAGTATTTT. Its protein product is CASSLIGATDTQYF.

This clone showed up just once. This rearrangement joins TRBV19 to TRBJ1-6; 7 positions agree with TRBD1. CDR1 is LNHDA, CDR2 SQIVND, per germline (reference sequence). The CDR3 extends over 13 amino acids. V gave up 9 bases and J gave up 6 bases; unmatched junction bases: 5. In DNA, the CDR3 is TGTGCCAGCCGGGGACAGATTAATTCACCCCTCCACTTT. Residues: CASRGQINSPLHF.

CDR3 residues: CAWSVNSGANVLTF. The CDR3 nucleotides read TGTGCCTGGAGTGTTAACTCTGGGGCCAACGTCCTGACTTTC. The V call is TRBV30, the J call TRBJ2-6, with D unresolved. This CDR3 is 14 amino acids long. Trimming cost V 0 bases and J 0 bases, with 3 bases left between them. Germline V lookup: CDR1 GTSNPN, CDR2 SVGIG (reference sequence).

In its sample, this clone was seen a few times. The CDR3 protein is CASSLEPGDEQYF. The CDR3 DNA sequence: TGTGCCAGCAGCTTGGAGCCCGGGGACGAGCAGTACTTC. The chain couples TRBV5-6 to TRBJ2-7, with D possibly TRBD2 on 5 matching bases. From germline, CDR1 is SGHDT and CDR2 YYEEEE. The CDR3 has 13 residues. V was cut by 0 bases and J by 5 bases, with 9 bases left in between.

This chain connects TRBV4-1 to TRBJ2-5; TRBD1 is a possible D gene (6 bases). The CDR3 contains 16 residues. Germline CDR1 is MGHRA and CDR2 is YSYEKL. Trimming stripped 0 bases from V and 5 bases from J, with 16 bases between. This chain's CDR3 is CASSQDQAQGGETQYF. CDR3 DNA: TGCGCCAGCAGCCAAGATCAGGCACAGGGTGGGGAGACCCAGTACTTC.

Only a few counts were recorded for this clone. The CDR3 region is CAISSLRGGSSSYEQYF. CDR3 sequence (DNA): TGTGCCATCAGTAGTCTTCGGGGGGGTAGTAGCTCCTACGAGCAGTACTTC. The J gene is TRBJ2-7, the V gene TRBV10-3, with 8 bases identical to TRBD2. Germline trimming cut 5 bases from V and 0 bases from J; bases unmatched to any gene: 12. The germline gives CDR1 ENHRY, CDR2 SYGVKD. CDR3 length: 17 amino acids.

The V call is TRBV7-2, the J call TRBJ2-3; 9 positions match TRBD2. V lost 5 bases and J lost 7; bases outside the gene matches: 7. Germline V gene sequence: CDR1 SGHTA, CDR2 FQGNSA. The CDR3 sequence is 14 residues long. The CDR3 reads CASSTTSGGYTQYF. CDR3 nucleotide sequence: TGTGCCAGCAGCACGACTAGCGGAGGGTATACGCAGTATTTT.